This T cell receptor (beta chain) was documented in a study of blood T cells in healthy people across ages. This clonotype was counted ten times or more. The use of a sample-barcoded 5' primer and a J-beta primer mix characterized a second PCR of roughly 7 to 11 cycles. TCRdb re-derived calls from the 5' RACE reads in MiXCR, one entry per CDR3 protein. The data contain more than 750,000 distinct CDR3 sequences, approximately 32% of them singletons. The CDR3 extends over 16 amino acids. Trimming took 2 bases from V and 5 from J, leaving 13 bases between them. Germline-derived CDR1 and CDR2 are MNHEY and SVGAGI. Each sample used at least 6 million PBMCs. These same data were also listed under a study on T cells of mothers and their children. That work adds: A few healthy Caucasian mothers gave samples, and so did their six children.

V gene TRBV6-5 combines with J gene TRBJ2-6; D may be TRBD2 (5 bases). Sequencing was performed on blood. The sequence was obtained from a woman in her thirties or forties in good health. The CDR3 region is CASSYETASWANVLTF. CDR3 coding DNA: TGTGCCAGCAGTTACGAAACTGCTAGCTGGGCCAACGTCCTGACTTTC.